This passage covers 20 T cell receptor beta chains from one sample sequenced in a study of T cells after yellow fever vaccination. TCRdb called the 5' RACE reads again in MiXCR, with one record for every CDR3 protein. Of 200,000 to 300,000 distinct CDR3 sequences listed, roughly 3.7% are singletons. Sequencing was performed on PBMCs, taken 15 days after the yellow fever booster vaccination. These receptors all stem from a man younger than 35 who received the YFV17D yellow fever vaccine.

In this sample, this clonotype turned up a few times. The J gene is TRBJ2-7, the V gene TRBV23-1; 11 bases line up with TRBD2. TRBV23-1 has ORF status, its function being uncertain. The CDR3 spans 15 residues. The ends lost 1 base at V and 4 bases at J; junction bases unmatched: 3. The DNA of the CDR3 is TGCGCCAGCAGTCAATTCACTAGCGGGGGATACGAGCAGTACGTC. Its protein product is CASSQFTSGGYEQYV.

This clonotype was observed at least ten times. This chain joins TRBV5-6 and TRBJ2-1; D gene ambiguous. The V and J ends lost 3 bases and 5 bases respectively, with 9 bases between them. This CDR3 spans 13 amino acids. Germline values: CDR1 SGHDT, CDR2 YYEEEE. This CDR3 reads CASSSRPDNEQFF. CDR3 bases: TGTGCCAGCAGCTCCAGACCCGACAATGAGCAGTTCTTC.

This clonotype was observed at least ten times. This chain joins TRBV7-9 and TRBJ2-1; TRBD2 matches at 8 bases. V shed 1 base, J shed 2 bases, and the junction held 4 bases outside the gene matches. CDR1 and CDR2 (germline): SEHNR, FQNEAQ (reference sequence). The CDR3 spans 16 residues. CDR3 loop: CASSLGAGAPYNEQFF. DNA of the CDR3: TGTGCCAGCAGCTTAGGAGCGGGGGCCCCCTACAATGAGCAGTTCTTC.

This clonotype was seen many times. The rearrangement uses TRBV20-1 and TRBJ2-4; no firm D call. Trimming took off 0 bases at V and 0 bases at J, with 6 bases between the two ends. CDR1 is DFQATT and CDR2 is SNEGSKA in the germline V gene (reference sequence). The CDR3 has 14 amino acids. The CDR3 DNA reads TGCAGTGCTAGAGATCAATTAGCCAAAAACATTCAGTACTTC. This codes for CSARDQLAKNIQYF.

There are many counts of this clonotype. V is TRBV4-1 and J is TRBJ2-4; TRBD1 agrees at 7 bases. Trimming cost V 2 bases and J 0 bases; bases outside gene matches: 7. There are 17 residues in the CDR3. Looked up from germline, CDR1 is MGHRA and CDR2 is YSYEKL. CDR3 region: CASSQKGQSLAKNIQYF. The DNA of the CDR3 is TGCGCCAGCAGCCAAAAGGGACAGTCTCTAGCCAAAAACATTCAGTACTTC.

This clonotype was counted between two and nine times. V usage is TRBV7-3 and J usage is TRBJ2-1; tentatively, D is TRBD1 (6 bases). This CDR3 spans 13 amino acids. V was clipped by 3 bases and J by 8 bases, with 11 bases between them. Germline CDR1 SGHTA, CDR2 FQGTGA. The CDR3 loop is CASSFTGWDEQFF. The CDR3 DNA reads as TGTGCCAGCAGCTTCACAGGGTGGGATGAGCAGTTCTTC.

This clonotype has more than one count but fewer than ten. J is TRBJ2-7 and V is TRBV5-5; perhaps TRBD1 as D (7 bases). Trimming removed 5 bases at V and 0 bases at J, with 12 bases between. CDR3 length equals 14 residues. The germline gives CDR1 SGHKS, CDR2 YYEKEE (reference sequence). In nucleotides, the CDR3 is TGTGCCAGCAGGAGGCAGGGGGGCTCCTACGAGCAGTACTTC. Encoded protein: CASRRQGGSYEQYF.

This clonotype was seen a few times. The chain's CDR3 is CASAGTGTGYGYTF. The CDR3 nucleotides are TGTGCCAGCGCCGGGACAGGGACCGGCTATGGCTACACCTTC. The chain uses TRBV4-2 and TRBJ1-2; 9 bases match TRBD1. V trimming: 8 bases; J trimming: 4 bases; junction bases outside the gene matches: 8. CDR1 and CDR2 (germline): LGHNA, YNFKEQ. The CDR3 has 14 amino acids.

This clonotype appeared many times. The rearrangement links TRBV7-2 to TRBJ2-3, with TRBD1 as a possible D gene (6 bases). Germline loops: CDR1 SGHTA, CDR2 FQGNSA. Trimming left V 1 base short and J 1 base short, with 12 bases between. The CDR3 is made up of 16 amino acids. Here the CDR3 DNA reads TGTGCCAGCAGCTTAGGTCCAGGGGTAGGCACAGATACGCAGTATTTT. Residues: CASSLGPGVGTDTQYF.

Ten or more counts support this clonotype. The chain links TRBV24-1 to TRBJ2-7; 7 bases are shared with TRBD1. V was clipped by 9 bases and J by 0 bases; unmatched bases: 1. Germline CDR1 is KGHDR and CDR2 is SFDVKD. This CDR3 has 12 residues. The CDR3 region is CATRDSSYEQYF. CDR3 nucleotide sequence: TGTGCCACCCGGGACAGCTCCTACGAGCAGTACTTC.

This clonotype was picked up many times. J is TRBJ2-7 and V is TRBV12-3 or TRBV12-4; possible D gene TRBD2, 5 bases. The CDR3 contains 13 residues. V was cut by 9 bases and J by 4 bases, with 16 bases left in between. This CDR3 reads CAREEEVGYEQYF. The CDR3 DNA is TGTGCCAGGGAGGAGGAGGTGGGGTACGAGCAGTACTTC.

This clonotype was picked up a small number of times. The rearrangement uses TRBV18 and TRBJ2-7; TRBD1 aligns across 10 bases. CDR1 and CDR2 from the germline V gene are KGHSH and LQKENI. CDR3 length: 16 amino acids. V shed 4 bases and J 0 bases; nucleotides not matched to a gene: 6. CDR3 region: CASSLRTGGSSYEQYV. The CDR3 nucleotides read TGTGCCAGCTCACTCAGGACAGGGGGTAGCTCCTACGAGCAGTACGTC.

This clonotype showed up many times. In nucleotides, the CDR3 is TGTGCCAGCAGCCTCATGCGTGAGCAGTTCTTC. Protein sequence: CASSLMREQFF. V usage is TRBV7-9 and J usage is TRBJ2-1; D gene ambiguous. The V end lost 5 bases, the J end lost 9 bases, and 8 bases lay between the germline ends. CDR3 length: 11 residues. Per germline, CDR1 SEHNR and CDR2 FQNEAQ (reference sequence).

This clonotype was recorded at least ten times. This rearrangement joins TRBV5-4 to TRBJ1-6, with 7 bases fitting TRBD1. The germline CDR1 and CDR2 sequences are SGHNT and YYREEE (reference sequence). The CDR3 runs 16 residues. V shed 0 bases and J 8 bases; nucleotides not matched to a gene: 8. The CDR3: CASSLGAGTVDSPLHF. DNA for the CDR3: TGTGCCAGCAGCTTGGGGGCAGGGACAGTTGATTCACCCCTCCACTTT.

This clonotype occurred many times. The chain uses TRBV12-3 or TRBV12-4 and TRBJ1-5, with a possible D match to TRBD1 (5 bases). Trimming cost V 7 bases and J 0 bases, with 10 bases left between them. The CDR3 runs 14 residues. CDR3 protein: CASTSGDSNQPQHF. The CDR3 coding sequence is TGTGCCAGCACGTCGGGGGATAGCAATCAGCCCCAGCATTTT.

This clonotype was found many times. This chain links TRBV29-1 with TRBJ2-2; 10 nucleotides align to TRBD2. V was clipped by 2 bases and J by 1 base; unmatched bases: 4. The CDR3 extends over 16 amino acids. The germline CDR1 and CDR2 sequences are SQVTM and ANQGSEA. CDR3 nucleotide sequence: TGCAGCGTTGAACTAGCGGGGGCCCTGAACACCGGGGAGCTGTTTTTT. It codes for CSVELAGALNTGELFF.

At least ten counts were recorded for this clonotype. The chain carries TRBV5-1 and TRBJ1-6, with D unclear. The germline V gene has CDR1 SGHRS and CDR2 YFSETQ. Trimming pared 0 bases from V and 9 bases from J, leaving 10 bases between. The CDR3 has 14 residues. DNA of the CDR3: TGCGCCAGCAGCTTGGGGTCAGTTGGTTCACCCCTCCACTTT. This codes for CASSLGSVGSPLHF.

This clonotype was seen repeatedly, ten times or more. The CDR3 bases are TGTGCCAGCAGCTTAGCTTCTAGCGGGGGCCTTAAAGAGACCCAGTACTTC. Translation: CASSLASSGGLKETQYF. This chain links TRBV7-6 with TRBJ2-5, with 10 bases fitting TRBD2. After removal of 0 bases from V and 3 bases from J, the junction contained 7 bases not matched to a gene. Germline V gene lookup returns CDR1 SGHVS and CDR2 FNYEAQ. This CDR3 is 17 amino acids long.

This clonotype was seen many times. The chain recombines TRBV7-8 with TRBJ2-5, with TRBD2 matching 12 bases. This CDR3 has 15 residues. Germline V gives CDR1 SGHVS, CDR2 FQNEAQ. Trimming removed 5 bases from V and 5 bases from J; junction bases left unmatched: 6. The CDR3 DNA is TGTGCCAGCAGCCGAGGGGGGACTAGCGGGGAGACCCAGTACTTC. Translating gives CASSRGGTSGETQYF.

At least ten counts were recorded for this clonotype. V is TRBV15 and J is TRBJ2-1; the match to TRBD2 covers 10 bases. Germline V lookup: CDR1 LNHNV, CDR2 YYDKDF (reference sequence). V was pared by 0 bases and J by 2 bases, with 1 base of the junction left unmatched. This CDR3 spans 16 amino acids. The CDR3 nucleotides read TGTGCCACCAGCAGAGAGAGCGGGGGGGCCTACAATGAGCAGTTCTTC. It encodes CATSRESGGAYNEQFF. The complete variable domain, with remaining parts taken from reference TRBV15 and TRBJ2-1, reads DAMVIQNPRYQVTQFGKPVTLSCSQTLNHNVMYWYQQKSSQAPKLLFHYYDKDFNNEADTPDNFQSRRPNTSFCFLDIRSPGLGDTAMYLCATSRESGGAYNEQFFGPGTRLTVL.